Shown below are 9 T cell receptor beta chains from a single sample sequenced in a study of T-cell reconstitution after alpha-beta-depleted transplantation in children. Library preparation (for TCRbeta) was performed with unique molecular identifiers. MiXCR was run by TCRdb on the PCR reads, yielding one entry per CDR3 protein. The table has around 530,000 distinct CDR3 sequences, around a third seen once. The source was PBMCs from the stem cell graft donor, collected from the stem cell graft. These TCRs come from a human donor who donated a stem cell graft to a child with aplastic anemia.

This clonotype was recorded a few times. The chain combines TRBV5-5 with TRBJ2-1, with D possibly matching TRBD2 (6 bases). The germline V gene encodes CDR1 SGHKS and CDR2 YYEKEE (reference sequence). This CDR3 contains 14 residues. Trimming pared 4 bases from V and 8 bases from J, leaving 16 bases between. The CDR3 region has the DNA TGTGCCAGCAGCCCCGAGGGGTGGGGGGATGAGCAGTTCTTC. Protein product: CASSPEGWGDEQFF.

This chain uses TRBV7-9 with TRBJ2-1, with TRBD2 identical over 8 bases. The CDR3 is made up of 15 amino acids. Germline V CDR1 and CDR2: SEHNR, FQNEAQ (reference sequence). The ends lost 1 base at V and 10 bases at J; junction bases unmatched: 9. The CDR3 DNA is TGTGCCAGCAGCTTAGAGAGCGGGGGACTTTGGGAGCAGTTCTTC. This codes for CASSLESGGLWEQFF.

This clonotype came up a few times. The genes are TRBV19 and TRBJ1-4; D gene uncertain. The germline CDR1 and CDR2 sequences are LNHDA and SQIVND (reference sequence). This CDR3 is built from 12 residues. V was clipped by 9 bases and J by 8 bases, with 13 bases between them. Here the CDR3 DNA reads TGTGCCAGCCTTGGCCCACGGGAAAAACTGTTTTTT. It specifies CASLGPREKLFF.

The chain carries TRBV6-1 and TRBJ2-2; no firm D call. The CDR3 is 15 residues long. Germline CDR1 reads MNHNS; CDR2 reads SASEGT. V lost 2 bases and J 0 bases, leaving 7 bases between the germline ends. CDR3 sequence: CASSEQLSNTGELFF. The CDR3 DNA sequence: TGTGCCAGCAGTGAACAGCTTTCGAACACCGGGGAGCTGTTTTTT.

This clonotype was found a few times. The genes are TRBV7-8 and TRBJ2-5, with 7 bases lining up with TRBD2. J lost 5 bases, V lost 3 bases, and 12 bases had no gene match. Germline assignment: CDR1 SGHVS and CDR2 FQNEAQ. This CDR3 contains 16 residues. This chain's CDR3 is CASSFISKGRDETQYF. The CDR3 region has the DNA TGTGCCAGCAGCTTCATCTCCAAGGGGAGGGATGAGACCCAGTACTTC.

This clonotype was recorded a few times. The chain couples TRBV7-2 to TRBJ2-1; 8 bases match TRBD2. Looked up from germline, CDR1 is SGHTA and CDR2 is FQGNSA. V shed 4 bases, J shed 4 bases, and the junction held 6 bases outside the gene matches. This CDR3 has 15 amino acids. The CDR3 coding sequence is TGTGCCAGCAGCTCGATGAGCGGGGGTTACAATGAGCAGTTCTTC. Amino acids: CASSSMSGGYNEQFF.

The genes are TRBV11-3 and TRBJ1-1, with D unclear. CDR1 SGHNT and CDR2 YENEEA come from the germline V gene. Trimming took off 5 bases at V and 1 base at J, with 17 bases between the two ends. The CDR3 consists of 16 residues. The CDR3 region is CASSPNSRRANTEAFF. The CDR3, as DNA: TGTGCCAGCAGCCCAAACAGTAGGAGGGCGAACACTGAAGCTTTCTTT.

The CDR3 DNA follows: TGTGCCAGCAGTTTAGTTCGGGGACAGGGTTACGAGCAGTACTTC. Its translation is CASSLVRGQGYEQYF. The chain is built from TRBV27 and TRBJ2-7, with TRBD1 identical over 9 bases. The CDR3 runs 15 residues. Germline V gene lookup returns CDR1 MNHEY and CDR2 SMNVEV (reference sequence). J was trimmed by 4 bases and V by 2 bases; bases with no gene match: 6.

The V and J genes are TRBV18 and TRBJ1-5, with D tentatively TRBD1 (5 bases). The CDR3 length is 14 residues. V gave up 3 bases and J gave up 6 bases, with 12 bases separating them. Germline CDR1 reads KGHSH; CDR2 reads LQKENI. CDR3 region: CASSPRQGGQPQHF. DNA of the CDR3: TGTGCCAGCTCACCGAGGCAGGGCGGTCAGCCCCAGCATTTT. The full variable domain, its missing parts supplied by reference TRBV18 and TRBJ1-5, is NAGVMQNPRHLVRRRGQEARLRCSPMKGHSHVYWYRQLPEEGLKFMVYLQKENIIDESGMPKERFSAEFPKEGPSILRIQQVVRGDSAAYFCASSPRQGGQPQHFGDGTRLSIL.